Shown below are 29 T cell receptor beta chains from a single sample sequenced in a study of read filtering for tumor transcriptome and immune sequencing. The library was built from roughly 400 ng RNA with molecular barcoded adaptors for alpha/delta and beta/gamma chains. Via MiXCR, TCRdb re-called the reads, giving one row per CDR3 protein. The profile shows roughly 61,000 distinct CDR3 sequences, over 9% of them singletons. Sequencing was done on a sample of a population of CD138-negative cells sorted from bone marrow. The origin of the receptors is a donor over 35 with multiple myeloma.

This clonotype came up many times. The chain links TRBV10-1 to TRBJ2-7, with 9 positions matching TRBD1. The CDR3 has 13 amino acids. From germline, CDR1 is WNHNN and CDR2 SYGVQD (reference sequence). V was clipped by 3 bases and J by 5 bases; unmatched bases: 2. The DNA of the CDR3 is TGCGCCAGCAGTGAAACAGGGGGCAACGAGCAGTACTTC. Its translation: CASSETGGNEQYF.

Ten or more counts support this clonotype. The gene calls are TRBV18 and TRBJ1-1, with unresolved D. Between the trimmed V and J ends, which lost 1 base and 1 base, there was a span of 10 bases. The germline gives CDR1 KGHSH, CDR2 LQKENI. The CDR3 covers 15 residues. The CDR3 loop reads CASSPLEGSNTEAFF. The CDR3 region has the DNA TGTGCCAGCTCACCACTTGAAGGGTCGAACACTGAAGCTTTCTTT.

This clonotype was detected many times. This chain links TRBV3-1 with TRBJ2-2; 14 bases are shared with TRBD2. V shed 4 bases and J 7 bases; nucleotides not matched to a gene: 5. Germline V gene lookup returns CDR1 LGHDT and CDR2 YNNKEL (reference sequence). The CDR3 spans 16 residues. In nucleotides, the CDR3 is TGTGCCAGCAGCCTTGGGACTAGCGGGGGAATCGGGGAGCTGTTTTTT. Protein sequence: CASSLGTSGGIGELFF.

In this sample, this clonotype turned up many times. The gene calls are TRBV6-5 and TRBJ2-7, with 9 bases matching TRBD1. CDR3 length equals 15 residues. V lost 5 bases, J lost 7 bases, and 12 bases stayed unmatched. Germline CDR1 is MNHEY and CDR2 is SVGAGI. In DNA form, the CDR3 reads TGTGCCAGCAGTGTCCGGGACAGGGTTTGGGAAGAGCAGTACTTC. This sequence encodes CASSVRDRVWEEQYF.

There are a few counts of this clonotype. The chain uses TRBV12-3 or TRBV12-4 and TRBJ1-3; the D gene is possibly TRBD1 (6 bases). There are 12 residues in the CDR3. Trimming took off 5 bases at V and 8 bases at J, with 10 bases between the two ends. DNA for the CDR3: TGTGCCAGCAGTACAGGGCAGGACACCATATATTTT. Protein product: CASSTGQDTIYF.

This clonotype came up many times. The chain uses TRBV3-1 and TRBJ2-1, with 9 bases that match TRBD2. The CDR3 consists of 17 residues. The J segment lost 7 bases and the V segment lost 0 bases, leaving 10 bases of the junction unmatched. The V gene's germline CDR1 is LGHDT and CDR2 YNNKEL (reference sequence). CDR3 amino acids: CASSQEGQRGVVNEQFF. The DNA of the CDR3 is TGTGCCAGCAGCCAAGAGGGACAGCGGGGGGTCGTGAATGAGCAGTTCTTC.

This clonotype was observed at least ten times. This sequence joins TRBV20-1 and TRBJ1-1; the match to TRBD1 covers 8 bases. The germline V gene encodes CDR1 DFQATT and CDR2 SNEGSKA (reference sequence). The CDR3 has 15 amino acids. The J segment lost 0 bases and the V segment lost 6 bases, leaving 9 bases of the junction unmatched. This CDR3 reads CSAPRTGLMNTEAFF. CDR3 DNA: TGCAGTGCCCCCCGGACAGGGTTAATGAACACTGAAGCTTTCTTT.

This clonotype came up many times. The chain combines TRBV28 with TRBJ1-6; D may be TRBD1 (6 bases). V was trimmed by 4 bases and J by 7 bases, leaving 11 bases between them. The CDR3 spans 14 residues. Germline V gene lookup returns CDR1 MDHEN and CDR2 SYDVKM. The CDR3 DNA follows: TGTGCCAGCAGTTCCTACAGGGCCAATTCACCCCTCCACTTT. It yields the protein CASSSYRANSPLHF.

This clonotype was counted many times. The genes are TRBV4-1 and TRBJ1-1, with a tentative D call TRBD1 (5 bases). The CDR3 totals 15 residues. V was trimmed by 1 base and J by 3 bases, leaving 12 bases between them. The germline CDR1 and CDR2 sequences are MGHRA and YSYEKL. The DNA for the CDR3 is TGCGCCAGCAGCCAAGTCGGGCAGGGAGACACTGAAGCTTTCTTT. Translating it yields CASSQVGQGDTEAFF.

In this sample, this clonotype turned up many times. As DNA, the CDR3 is TGTGCCAGCAGTTACTCTCGGACAGGGGGCCACGAGCAGTACTTC. It translates to CASSYSRTGGHEQYF. The chain joins TRBV6-6 to TRBJ2-7; TRBD1 aligns across 11 bases. Germline lookup yields CDR1 MNHNY and CDR2 SVGAGI (reference sequence). The CDR3 consists of 15 residues. V dropped 0 bases and J dropped 5; count of bases not matched to a gene: 3.

This clonotype occurred many times. The rearrangement uses TRBV9 and TRBJ2-5; D not certain. Trimming stripped 0 bases from V and 0 bases from J, with 6 bases between. The CDR3 is made up of 14 amino acids. Germline V gene data show CDR1 as SGDLS and CDR2 as YYNGEE. The CDR3 bases are TGTGCCAGCAGCGTAGGCGTAAACCAAGAGACCCAGTACTTC. Translation gives CASSVGVNQETQYF.

This clonotype was recorded many times. This sequence joins TRBV28 and TRBJ1-3; D possibly corresponds to TRBD1 (6 bases). V lost 9 bases and J 0 bases, leaving 15 bases between the germline ends. CDR3 length: 15 amino acids. Per germline, CDR1 MDHEN and CDR2 SYDVKM. CDR3 loop: CASFPADSSGNTIYF. The CDR3, as DNA: TGTGCCAGTTTCCCGGCGGACAGCTCTGGAAACACCATATATTTT.

This clonotype has more than one count but fewer than ten. At one end, the junction sequence differs from germline, possibly due to a read error. The genes are TRBV5-1 and TRBJ1-4; D ambiguous. CDR3 length: 13 amino acids. Germline V gene lookup returns CDR1 SGHRS and CDR2 YFSETQ. CDR3 amino acids: CASSLAGGEKLLF. The CDR3 region has the DNA TGCGCCAGCAGCTTGGCTGGTGGTGAAAAACTGCTTTTT.

This clonotype was counted at least ten times. V is TRBV5-5 and J is TRBJ2-2; 7 bases map to TRBD1. The junction had 4 bases not matched to a gene; V was cut back by 0 bases and J by 2 bases. The germline V gene encodes CDR1 SGHKS and CDR2 YYEKEE (reference sequence). The CDR3 runs to 16 residues. CDR3 residues: CASSLEGDRNTGELFF. In DNA form, the CDR3 reads TGTGCCAGCAGCTTGGAGGGGGACAGAAACACCGGGGAGCTGTTTTTT.

By sample share, this clonotype is medium-sized. This chain links TRBV7-9 with TRBJ1-5; 9 bases map to TRBD1. CDR3 size: 13 residues. V was pared by 10 bases and J by 7 bases, with 8 bases of the junction left unmatched. Germline CDR1 reads SEHNR; CDR2 reads FQNEAQ (reference sequence). DNA for the CDR3: TGTGCCACCCGGACAGGGGAAGGGCAGCCCCAGCATTTT. Encoded protein: CATRTGEGQPQHF.

This clonotype was seen many times. V gene TRBV20-1 combines with J gene TRBJ2-7; D possibly corresponds to TRBD1 (5 bases). Trimming removed 4 bases from V and 3 bases from J, with 16 bases in between. Per the germline V gene, CDR1 is DFQATT and CDR2 is SNEGSKA (reference sequence). The CDR3 sequence is 14 residues long. The CDR3: CSAISQGILYEQYF. The CDR3 nucleotides are TGCAGTGCTATAAGTCAGGGTATACTCTACGAGCAGTACTTC.

There are a few counts of this clonotype. The chain uses TRBV10-1 and TRBJ2-3; D is tentatively TRBD1 or TRBD2 (5 bases each). The CDR3 is made up of 15 amino acids. V gave up 6 bases and J gave up 0 bases, with 13 bases separating them. The germline CDR1 and CDR2 sequences are WNHNN and SYGVQD (reference sequence). CDR3 in amino acids: CASSRGATSTDTQYF. CDR3 nucleotide sequence: TGCGCCAGCAGCCGAGGGGCGACTAGCACAGATACGCAGTATTTT.

This clonotype was seen once. This may arise from a read error, as a much more abundant clone is one base away. V usage is TRBV11-2 and J usage is TRBJ2-3; tentatively, D is TRBD1 (5 bases). Germline CDR1 reads SGHAT; CDR2 reads FQNNGV. V was cut by 2 bases and J by 1 base, with 7 bases left in between. The CDR3 is made up of 14 amino acids. The DNA for the CDR3 is TGTGCCAGCAGCTTAAAACAGGGCACAGATACGCAGTATTTT. Protein: CASSLKQGTDTQYF.

At least ten counts were recorded for this clonotype. This chain connects TRBV29-1 to TRBJ1-1; 7 positions agree with TRBD1. The CDR3 contains 13 residues. The trim removed 6 bases at V and 4 bases at J, leaving 8 bases unmatched. Germline V lookup: CDR1 SQVTM, CDR2 ANQGSEA. The CDR3 DNA reads TGCAGCGTGACACGGGACAGAGTCACTGAAGCTTTCTTT. This sequence encodes CSVTRDRVTEAFF.

This clonotype was observed many times. The rearrangement uses TRBV7-8 and TRBJ2-1; no clear D. V lost 5 bases and J lost 7, with 9 bases in between. This CDR3 has 12 residues. In germline, CDR1 is SGHVS, CDR2 FQNEAQ. The CDR3 protein is CASSHIGNEQFF. Here the CDR3 DNA reads TGTGCCAGCAGCCATATAGGGAATGAGCAGTTCTTC.

This clonotype is classed as medium-sized. The J gene is TRBJ1-1, the V gene TRBV27; D is unresolved. The CDR3 is made up of 15 amino acids. In germline, CDR1 is MNHEY, CDR2 SMNVEV (reference sequence). Trimming cost V 2 bases and J 2 bases, with 12 bases left between them. The CDR3 nucleotides read TGTGCCAGCAGTTTAAATGAGGGTGCTAACACTGAAGCTTTCTTT. Translation gives CASSLNEGANTEAFF.

This clonotype occurred many times. V usage is TRBV12-3 or TRBV12-4 and J usage is TRBJ2-3; D perhaps matches TRBD1 (6 bases). The CDR3 contains 11 residues. V lost 5 bases, J lost 11 bases, and 11 bases lay in between. CDR3 DNA: TGTGCCAGCAGTCAACGGGGACAGCAGTATTTT. Amino acid sequence: CASSQRGQQYF.

Points on this clonotype: Since a much larger clone is just one base distant, this may be a read error. The chain carries TRBV6-1 and TRBJ1-1, with D unresolved. V lost 4 bases to trimming and J lost 11 bases, with 14 bases between them. The CDR3 is 12 residues long. Germline V gene sequence: CDR1 MNHNS, CDR2 SASEGT. This CDR3 is CASSAPTWLAFF. The CDR3 region has the DNA TGTGCCAGCAGTGCACCGACATGGTTGGCTTTCTTT.

This clonotype was observed many times. This chain links TRBV3-1 with TRBJ1-5, with D perhaps matching TRBD1 (5 bases). Germline CDR1 and CDR2: LGHDT and YNNKEL (reference sequence). This CDR3 has 14 amino acids. Trimming removed 2 bases at V and 4 bases at J, with 9 bases between. For the CDR3, the DNA is TGTGCCAGCAGCCAACTCGGGGGAAATCAGCCCCAGCATTTT. It codes for CASSQLGGNQPQHF. Drawing the rest from reference TRBV3-1 and TRBJ1-5, the complete variable domain is DTAVSQTPKYLVTQMGNDKSIKCEQNLGHDTMYWYKQDSKKFLKIMFSYNNKELIINETVPNRFSPKSPDKAHLNLHINSLELGDSAVYFCASSQLGGNQPQHFGDGTRLSIL.

Within the sample, this clonotype is medium-sized (0.01 to 0.1%). This chain links TRBV2 with TRBJ2-1; 9 nucleotides match TRBD1. CDR3 length: 13 residues. V lost 9 bases, J lost 4 bases, and 4 bases stayed unmatched. The germline V gene has CDR1 SNHLY and CDR2 FYNNEI. This chain's CDR3 is CARTGGRYNEQFF. CDR3 in DNA: TGTGCCAGAACAGGGGGCAGGTACAATGAGCAGTTCTTC.

Comment on this clonotype: Possible read error: a much larger clone is one base away. The V gene is TRBV27, the J gene TRBJ1-5; 7 bases align to TRBD1. Per the germline V gene, CDR1 is MNHEY and CDR2 is SMNVEV (reference sequence). The CDR3 is made up of 15 amino acids. The CDR3 protein is CANSLRQGTRQPQHF. The CDR3 coding sequence is TGTGCCAACAGTTTACGACAGGGAACGCGTCAGCCCCAGCATTTT.

This clonotype was recorded many times. The rearrangement uses TRBV7-2 and TRBJ2-4, with 10 bases aligning to TRBD1. After removal of 5 bases from V and 5 bases from J, the junction contained 12 bases not matched to a gene. The CDR3 is made up of 17 amino acids. Germline V CDR1 and CDR2: SGHTA, FQGNSA. This CDR3 reads CASSVGSGTGVENIQYF. The CDR3 nucleotides are TGTGCCAGCAGCGTAGGAAGTGGGACAGGGGTAGAAAACATTCAGTACTTC.

This clonotype was recorded at least ten times. The chain links TRBV11-3 to TRBJ2-3, with D perhaps TRBD1 (6 bases). The CDR3 extends over 15 amino acids. The germline gives CDR1 SGHNT, CDR2 YENEEA. The V and J ends lost 5 bases and 2 bases respectively, with 14 bases between them. CDR3 DNA: TGTGCCAGCAGCGGCCAAACAGGGCCCACAGATACGCAGTATTTT. Translation: CASSGQTGPTDTQYF.

The table lists this clonotype with many counts. The chain uses TRBV20-1 and TRBJ2-5, with D maybe TRBD2 (6 bases). The germline V and J ends were trimmed by 8 bases and 2 bases, with 21 bases remaining between them. Germline V gene lookup returns CDR1 DFQATT and CDR2 SNEGSKA (reference sequence). The CDR3 totals 15 residues. As DNA, the CDR3 is TGCAGTTCAGCTAGAGTACGGGGGTTACAAGAGACCCAGTACTTC. The encoded protein is CSSARVRGLQETQYF.